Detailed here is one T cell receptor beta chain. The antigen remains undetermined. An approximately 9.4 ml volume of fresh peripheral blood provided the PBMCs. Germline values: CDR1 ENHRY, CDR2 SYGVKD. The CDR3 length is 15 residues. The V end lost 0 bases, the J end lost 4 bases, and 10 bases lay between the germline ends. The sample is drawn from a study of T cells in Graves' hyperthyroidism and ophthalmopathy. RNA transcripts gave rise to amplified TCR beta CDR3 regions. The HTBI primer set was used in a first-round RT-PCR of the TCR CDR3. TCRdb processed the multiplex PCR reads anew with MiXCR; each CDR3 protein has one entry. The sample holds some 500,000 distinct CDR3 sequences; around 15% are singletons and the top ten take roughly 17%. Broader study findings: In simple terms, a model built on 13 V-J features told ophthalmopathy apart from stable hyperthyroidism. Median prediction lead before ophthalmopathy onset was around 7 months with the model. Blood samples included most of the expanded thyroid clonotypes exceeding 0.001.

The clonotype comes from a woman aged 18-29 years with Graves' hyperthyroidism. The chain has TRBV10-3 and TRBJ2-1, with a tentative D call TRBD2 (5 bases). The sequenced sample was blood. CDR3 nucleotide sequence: TGTGCCATCAGTGAGTCTGCGGACTTGTACAATGAGCAGTTCTTC. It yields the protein CAISESADLYNEQFF.